This T cell receptor (beta chain) stems from a study of chemoradiotherapy in HPV16-positive cancers. Study-level results: Candidate HPV-specific clones and E7-related TCR motifs grew in tumor during treatment.

The data were produced by immunoSEQ multiplex PCR, yet TCRdb's version contains in-frame clones alone and is incomplete. Found here are roughly 8,000 clones, just over 70% of them singletons; the top ten hold under 25%. This CDR3 has 15 amino acids. With V trimmed by 5 bases and J by 5 bases, 7 bases remained unmatched. Germline V gene lookup returns CDR1 MNHEY and CDR2 SVGAGI. For this clone: The antigen remains unidentified.

The material was obtained from a patient who underwent chemoradiotherapy. The sequence came from a human donor with HPV-associated anogenital cancer. The chain carries TRBV6-5 and TRBJ1-5; 9 bases align to TRBD1. CDR3 loop: CASSQSGTGYQPQHF. CDR3 coding DNA: TGTGCCAGCAGTCAATCCGGGACAGGGTATCAGCCCCAGCATTTT.